The rows below give T cell receptor beta chains drawn from one sample of a study of T cell responses to AZD1222 COVID-19 vaccine. The protocol was immunoSEQ multiplex PCR, while the TCRdb copy is restricted to in-frame clones and leaves out a portion. The table has 130,000 to 150,000 clones, 80% to 95% seen once; the top ten hold 1.7%. Source: peripheral blood, taken on day 0 of AZD1222 vaccination. The receptors stem from an adult in good health. Each CDR3 is given without its conserved first and last residue. Fields, in order: D gene, V gene, CDR3 protein. The D gene is left open where the match is weak.

d_call: .
v_call: TRBV2
cdr3_aa: ASKGTWGTDTQY

d_call: .
v_call: TRBV6-5
cdr3_aa: ASHSGADSNQPQH

d_call: .
v_call: TRBV6-5
cdr3_aa: ASSPSGRGYT

d_call: .
v_call: TRBV10-2
cdr3_aa: ASSELGDSYNEQF

d_call: .
v_call: TRBV7-6
cdr3_aa: ASSLDKNTEAF

d_call: .
v_call: TRBV7-9
cdr3_aa: ASSLVTRSSNQPQH

d_call: .
v_call: TRBV11-2
cdr3_aa: ASSFYRGETQY

d_call: .
v_call: TRBV29-1
cdr3_aa: SVGEEGTEAF

d_call: .
v_call: TRBV16
cdr3_aa: ASSQSGSRNQPQH

d_call: .
v_call: TRBV6-6
cdr3_aa: ASSPDPFPRSYQPQH

d_call: TRBD1
v_call: TRBV7-9
cdr3_aa: ASSFPGGYNYGYT

d_call: .
v_call: TRBV4-1
cdr3_aa: ASSQDEVVTGLNSPLH

d_call: .
v_call: TRBV9
cdr3_aa: ASSVGNGRGEKLF

d_call: .
v_call: TRBV5-1
cdr3_aa: ARMNEQF

d_call: TRBD2
v_call: TRBV20-1
cdr3_aa: SASIVGGPNEQF

d_call: .
v_call: TRBV5-1
cdr3_aa: ASSPEPGRKYNEQF

d_call: TRBD2
v_call: TRBV9
cdr3_aa: ASSRTSGPDTQY

d_call: .
v_call: TRBV5-1
cdr3_aa: ASSLGGDEQF

d_call: TRBD2
v_call: TRBV5-1
cdr3_aa: ASSILAGGINEQF

d_call: .
v_call: TRBV6-5
cdr3_aa: ASVEGGLAGELF

d_call: .
v_call: TRBV3-1/TRBV3-2
cdr3_aa: ASSRGRGRHNEQF

d_call: TRBD2
v_call: TRBV29-1
cdr3_aa: SVEGRTSGGSYNEQF

d_call: .
v_call: TRBV5-4
cdr3_aa: ASSLGRRGSTRGYT

d_call: .
v_call: TRBV11-2
cdr3_aa: ASSLEAGPYEQY

d_call: .
v_call: TRBV7-9
cdr3_aa: ASSLGHVKTEAF

d_call: TRBD2
v_call: TRBV3-1/TRBV3-2
cdr3_aa: ASSQDPWTSGDYNEQF

d_call: TRBD2
v_call: TRBV28
cdr3_aa: ASSLFPPLAGGYNEQF

d_call: .
v_call: TRBV7-2
cdr3_aa: ASSLRHRGVPYEQY

d_call: TRBD1
v_call: TRBV18
cdr3_aa: ASSLGTGGDEQY

d_call: TRBD2
v_call: TRBV24-1
cdr3_aa: ATSDPLAGDNEQF

d_call: TRBD2
v_call: TRBV28
cdr3_aa: ASSSTRTSGRPSSYNEQF

d_call: .
v_call: TRBV15
cdr3_aa: ATSRAGHEAF

d_call: .
v_call: TRBV5-1
cdr3_aa: ASSLGGQPYGYT

d_call: .
v_call: TRBV5-4
cdr3_aa: ASSMGASSSYEQY

d_call: .
v_call: TRBV20-1
cdr3_aa: SASRGPANTGELF

d_call: TRBD2
v_call: TRBV6-4
cdr3_aa: ASSVSSGSSDDEQF

d_call: TRBD2
v_call: TRBV24-1
cdr3_aa: ATRASGYNEQF

d_call: .
v_call: TRBV5-1
cdr3_aa: ASSFFLSNTEAF

d_call: .
v_call: TRBV7-9
cdr3_aa: ASSLERGTEAF

d_call: .
v_call: TRBV7-3
cdr3_aa: ARPWVGEAF

d_call: .
v_call: TRBV27
cdr3_aa: ASSLWVDTEAF

d_call: .
v_call: TRBV19
cdr3_aa: ASSIGVKNTEAF

d_call: .
v_call: TRBV20-1
cdr3_aa: SARGIDTQY

d_call: TRBD2
v_call: TRBV5-3
cdr3_aa: ARSLGVGRTSGRDDAKNIQY

d_call: .
v_call: TRBV9
cdr3_aa: ASSVSWGGSNQPQH

d_call: .
v_call: TRBV6-5
cdr3_aa: ASSYAGDGYT

d_call: .
v_call: TRBV10-3
cdr3_aa: AISGQTGNTEAF

d_call: .
v_call: TRBV3-1/TRBV3-2
cdr3_aa: ASSPPVDGANVLT

d_call: .
v_call: TRBV11-2
cdr3_aa: ASSLGVTSDQSDTQY

d_call: .
v_call: TRBV7-9
cdr3_aa: ASSLGGRYNEQF

d_call: .
v_call: TRBV6-5
cdr3_aa: ASYRDTGELF

d_call: .
v_call: TRBV28
cdr3_aa: ASRLLGQPYSGNTIY

d_call: .
v_call: TRBV5-4
cdr3_aa: ASSLGVAPGAQY